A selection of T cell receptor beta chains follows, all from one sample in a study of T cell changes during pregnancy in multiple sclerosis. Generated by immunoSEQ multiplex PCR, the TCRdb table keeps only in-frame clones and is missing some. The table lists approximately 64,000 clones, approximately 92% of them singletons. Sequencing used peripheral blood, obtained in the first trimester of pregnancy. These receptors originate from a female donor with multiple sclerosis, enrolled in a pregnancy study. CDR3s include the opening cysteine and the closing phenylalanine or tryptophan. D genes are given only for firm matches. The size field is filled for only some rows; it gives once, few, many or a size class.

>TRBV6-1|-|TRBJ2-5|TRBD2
TGTGCCAGCAGTCCACGGACTAGTAAAGAGACCCAGTACTTC
CASSPRTSKETQYF
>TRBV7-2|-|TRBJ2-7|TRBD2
TGTGCCAGCAGCCGCGAGGGACTAGCGGGAGTTATCGACGAGCAGTACTTC
CASSREGLAGVIDEQYF
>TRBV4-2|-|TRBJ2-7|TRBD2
TGTGCCAGCAGTCCATCGGTAACCGGGACTAGCGAACCCTCCTACGAGCAGTACTTC
CASSPSVTGTSEPSYEQYF
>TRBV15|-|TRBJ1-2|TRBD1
TGTGCCACCAGTGGGGACAGGGGGCGCTTATATGGCTACACCTTC
CATSGDRGRLYGYTF
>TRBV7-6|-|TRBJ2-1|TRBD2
TGTGCCAGCAGCTCGGGGGGACTAGCGCGCAACAATGAGCAGTTCTTC
CASSSGGLARNNEQFF
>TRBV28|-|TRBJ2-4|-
TGTGCCAGCAGTTTGGTCAGCGGAGCCATACTAGCCAAAAACATTCAGTACTTC
CASSLVSGAILAKNIQYF
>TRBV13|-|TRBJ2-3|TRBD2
TGTGCCAGCAGCCTCTCTCTGCGGGGGGACCTCACAGATACGCAGTATTTT
CASSLSLRGDLTDTQYF
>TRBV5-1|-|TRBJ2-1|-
TGCGCCAGCAGAAAGAGTACCAGGGGAAGCTCCTACAATGAGCAGTTCTTC
CASRKSTRGSSYNEQFF
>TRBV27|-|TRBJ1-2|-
TGTGCCAGCAGTTTTAGAGGGGAATGGGGGCGAGATGGCTACACCTTC
CASSFRGEWGRDGYTF
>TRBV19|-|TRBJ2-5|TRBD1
TGTGCCAGTAGCTCCGGACAGGGGGGAAGGGGAGAGACCCAGTACTTC
CASSSGQGGRGETQYF
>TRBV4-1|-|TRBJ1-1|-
TGCGCCAGCAGCCAAGTTGCCCTCCGGGGGAACACTGAAGCTTTCTTT
CASSQVALRGNTEAFF
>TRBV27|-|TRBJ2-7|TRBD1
TGTGCCAGCAGTTTAAACGGACAGGGGGCCTACGAGCAGTACTTC
CASSLNGQGAYEQYF
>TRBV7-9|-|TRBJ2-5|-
TGTGCCAGCAGCCGCGGGACAGTCGAGACCCAGTACTTC
CASSRGTVETQYF
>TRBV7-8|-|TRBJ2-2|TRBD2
TGTGCCAGCAGCTTAGGTCTTTCCAGCGGGAAAACCGGGGAGCTGTTTTTT
CASSLGLSSGKTGELFF
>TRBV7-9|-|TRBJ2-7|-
TGTGCCAGCAGCTTACGTGGACAGTTCTCCTACGAGCAGTACTTC
CASSLRGQFSYEQYF
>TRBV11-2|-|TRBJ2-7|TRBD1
TGTGCCAGCAGCTCCCGACAGGGGAACTACGAGCAGTACTTC
CASSSRQGNYEQYF
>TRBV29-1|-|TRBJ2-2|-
TGCAGCGTGAAAGACAGTTACTGGGAGCTGTTTTTT
CSVKDSYWELFF
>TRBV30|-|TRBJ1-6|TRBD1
TGTGCCTGGAGTGCCGGGACAGGGGGCTCCTATAATTCACCCCTCCACTTT
CAWSAGTGGSYNSPLHF
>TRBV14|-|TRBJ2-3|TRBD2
TGTGCCAGCGCACCTGGCGGGGGGACAAATACGCAGTATTTT
CASAPGGGTNTQYF
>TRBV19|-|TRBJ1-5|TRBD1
TGTGCCAGTAGTATAGTCGCAGGGGGTAATCAGCCCCAGCATTTT
CASSIVAGGNQPQHF
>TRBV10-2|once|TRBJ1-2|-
TGCGCCAGCAGTGACGCCACCCGGGAGGGCTACACCTTC
CASSDATREGYTF
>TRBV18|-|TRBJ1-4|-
TGTGCCAGCTCACGACAGCCAACTAATGAAAAACTGTTTTTT
CASSRQPTNEKLFF
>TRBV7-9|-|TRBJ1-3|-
TGTGCCAGCAGCTCGGACAGCACAAACACCATATATTTT
CASSSDSTNTIYF
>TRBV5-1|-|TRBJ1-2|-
TGCGCCAGCAGCTTTGGAGGAGCTAACTATGGCTACACCTTC
CASSFGGANYGYTF
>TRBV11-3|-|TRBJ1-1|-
TGTGCCAGCAGCCCAGAGGCGGGAAGGAACACTGAAGCTTTCTTT
CASSPEAGRNTEAFF
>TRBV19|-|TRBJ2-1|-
TGTGCCAGTGGCCCTCACAATGAGCAGTTCTTC
CASGPHNEQFF
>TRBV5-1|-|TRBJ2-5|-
TGCGCCAGCAGCCGCCCAGGGGCGGTGGAGACCCAGTACTTC
CASSRPGAVETQYF
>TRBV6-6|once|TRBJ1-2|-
TGTGCCAGCAGTCCGACAGGAGGAGGCTACACCTTC
CASSPTGGGYTF